The rows below give T cell receptor beta chains drawn from one sample of a study of T-cell reconstitution after alpha-beta-depleted transplantation in children. MiXCR, applied by TCRdb to the PCR reads, yields one record per CDR3 protein. Of 780,000 or so distinct CDR3 sequences listed, 15% to 20% are singletons. Sequencing was performed on PBMCs, mostly from graft donor cells, taken 360 days after TCRalphabeta/CD19-depleted stem cell transplant. These receptors were taken from a male patient aged 10-17 years who had a stem cell transplant for acute lymphoblastic leukemia, so the T cells may come from the graft donor. Both conserved end residues are part of each CDR3. Fields, in order: J gene, V gene, D gene, clone size, CDR3 DNA, CDR3 protein. The D gene is left open where the match is weak. Clone size appears in some rows only: once, few, many, or a class for an expanded clone.

J: TRBJ2-1
V: TRBV5-1
D: -
size: -
DNA: TGCGCCAGCAGCCTAAACACCATCCCGAGCTCCTACAATGAGCAGTTCTTC
CDR3: CASSLNTIPSSYNEQFF

J: TRBJ2-7
V: TRBV5-1
D: TRBD1
size: -
DNA: TGCGCCAGCAGGCCATATCGGGACAGTTGGAGCTACGAGCAGTACTTC
CDR3: CASRPYRDSWSYEQYF

J: TRBJ2-7
V: TRBV28
D: -
size: few
DNA: TGTGCCAGCAGTTTCCCACAGTCCGCATTCTACGAGCAGTACTTC
CDR3: CASSFPQSAFYEQYF

J: TRBJ2-1
V: TRBV4-1
D: TRBD2
size: many
DNA: TGCGCCAGCAGCCTATCATATCCAAGCGGGAGGGCCTACAATGAGCAGTTCTTC
CDR3: CASSLSYPSGRAYNEQFF

J: TRBJ1-1
V: TRBV7-9
D: -
size: few
DNA: TGTGCCAGCACCAAAAAATCGGGTGAAGCTTTCTTT
CDR3: CASTKKSGEAFF

J: TRBJ2-5
V: TRBV7-3
D: TRBD1
size: few
DNA: TGTGCCAGCAGCTCCCAGGTGACCGGGACAGGTCGAGAGACCCAGTACTTC
CDR3: CASSSQVTGTGRETQYF

J: TRBJ2-1
V: TRBV7-8
D: TRBD2
size: few
DNA: TGTGCCAGCACCCTGGCACTAGCGGGATCTTACAATGAGCAGTTCTTC
CDR3: CASTLALAGSYNEQFF

J: TRBJ2-2
V: TRBV6-5
D: -
size: many
DNA: TGTGCCAGCATTCACACCGATGGAGGTCTGGGGGAGCTGTTTTTT
CDR3: CASIHTDGGLGELFF

J: TRBJ2-7
V: TRBV5-1
D: TRBD2
size: -
DNA: TGCGCCAGCAGCATTGGACTAGCGGGGTACTCCTACGAGCAGTACTTC
CDR3: CASSIGLAGYSYEQYF

J: TRBJ1-1
V: TRBV29-1
D: -
size: -
DNA: TGCAGCGTTGGGACACAGTTCCCCACTGTGGGCACTGAAGCTTTCTTT
CDR3: CSVGTQFPTVGTEAFF

J: TRBJ2-3
V: TRBV4-1
D: TRBD2
size: -
DNA: TGCGCCAGCAGCCAACCGGAGCGGGAACGTCATTCGGATACGCAGTATTTT
CDR3: CASSQPERERHSDTQYF

J: TRBJ2-7
V: TRBV27
D: TRBD2
size: -
DNA: TGTGCCAGCAGTCCCCTTCCCTGGCTAGCGGGAGTCGGCGAGCAGTACTTC
CDR3: CASSPLPWLAGVGEQYF

J: TRBJ2-7
V: TRBV20-1
D: TRBD2
size: few
DNA: TGCAGTGCTAGAGATTGGAGACTAGCGCCTAAAATGACTACCTACGAGCAGTACTTC
CDR3: CSARDWRLAPKMTTYEQYF

J: TRBJ2-3
V: TRBV15
D: TRBD2
size: many
DNA: TGTGCCACCAGCAGAGATGCTAGCGGGAGACATACGCAGTATTTT
CDR3: CATSRDASGRHTQYF

J: TRBJ1-6
V: TRBV4-1
D: -
size: few
DNA: TGCGCCAGCAGCCAAACAGAAGGGGTGGGTAGGGGGACTTACCCCCTCCACTTT
CDR3: CASSQTEGVGRGTYPLHF

J: TRBJ2-3
V: TRBV9
D: TRBD2
size: -
DNA: TGTGCCAGCAGCGTTAGCGGGAGGATCACAGATACGCAGTATTTT
CDR3: CASSVSGRITDTQYF

J: TRBJ2-1
V: TRBV5-5
D: -
size: -
DNA: TGTGCCAGCAGCGACCAGCCAGTCGGGGACGAGCAGTTCTTC
CDR3: CASSDQPVGDEQFF

J: TRBJ2-1
V: TRBV9
D: -
size: many
DNA: TGTGCCAGCAGTGCAGTTGACAATGAGCAGTTCTTC
CDR3: CASSAVDNEQFF

J: TRBJ1-2
V: TRBV28
D: -
size: few
DNA: TGTGCCAGCAGCGAACTCTATGGCTACACCTTC
CDR3: CASSELYGYTF

J: TRBJ2-5
V: TRBV5-1
D: -
size: -
DNA: TGCGCCAGCAGCAAGCGCCTGGGGGCAGGGGAAGAGACCCAGTACTTC
CDR3: CASSKRLGAGEETQYF

J: TRBJ2-1
V: TRBV24-1
D: TRBD1
size: few
DNA: TGTGCCACCAGTGATCCCGGACAGGGCTCGGGCAATGAGCAGTTCTTC
CDR3: CATSDPGQGSGNEQFF

J: TRBJ2-4
V: TRBV12-3/TRBV12-4
D: -
size: many
DNA: TGTGCCAGCAGTTCCCTTTCCGGGGCCAAAAACATTCAGTACTTC
CDR3: CASSSLSGAKNIQYF

J: TRBJ2-5
V: TRBV3-1
D: -
size: -
DNA: TGTGCCAGCAGCATAACACCCCCAGGAGCCCAGTACTTC
CDR3: CASSITPPGAQYF

J: TRBJ2-7
V: TRBV6-5
D: -
size: -
DNA: TGTGCCAGCAGTTACTCCCCCAGTAACTCCTACGAGCAGTACTTC
CDR3: CASSYSPSNSYEQYF

J: TRBJ2-5
V: TRBV6-5
D: TRBD2
size: few
DNA: TGTGCCAGCAGTTACCTTAGCGGGAGGCCCTTCCAAGAGACCCAGTACTTC
CDR3: CASSYLSGRPFQETQYF

J: TRBJ1-4
V: TRBV20-1
D: TRBD1
size: few
DNA: TGCAGTGCTAGAGACGCAGCAGGGGGCGTTCATGAAAAACTGTTTTTT
CDR3: CSARDAAGGVHEKLFF

J: TRBJ2-3
V: TRBV11-2
D: TRBD2
size: -
DNA: TGTGCCAGCAGCTTAACCGGACTAGCTGGAGATACGCAGTATTTT
CDR3: CASSLTGLAGDTQYF

J: TRBJ2-7
V: TRBV28
D: -
size: few
DNA: TGTGCCAGCCGGACCTCCAACCCCCACGAGCAGTACTTC
CDR3: CASRTSNPHEQYF

J: TRBJ2-4
V: TRBV12-3/TRBV12-4
D: -
size: few
DNA: TGTGCCAGCAGTCGCAAGTGGGCGGGTCTTGTACTCAAAAACATTCAGTACTTC
CDR3: CASSRKWAGLVLKNIQYF

J: TRBJ2-1
V: TRBV20-1
D: -
size: many
DNA: TGCAGTCAGCTCCGGGACCCTTTACGCAATGAGCAGTTCTTC
CDR3: CSQLRDPLRNEQFF

J: TRBJ2-1
V: TRBV24-1
D: -
size: few
DNA: TGTGCCACCAGTGATGCTCTAGGTGACAATGAGCAGTTCTTC
CDR3: CATSDALGDNEQFF

J: TRBJ2-3
V: TRBV7-2
D: -
size: few
DNA: TGTGCCAGCAGCTTAGAGAGCTTAACGCAGTATTTT
CDR3: CASSLESLTQYF

J: TRBJ2-2
V: TRBV6-5
D: -
size: once
DNA: TGTGCCAGCAGTTCCCGGGGGGCGGGAGAGAACACCGGGGAGCTGTTTTTT
CDR3: CASSSRGAGENTGELFF

J: TRBJ2-7
V: TRBV10-2
D: -
size: -
DNA: TGCGCCAGCAGCTCAGCGGACAGGCAGTACTTC
CDR3: CASSSADRQYF

J: TRBJ2-1
V: TRBV3-1
D: TRBD2
size: few
DNA: TGTGCCAGCAGCGCGACCGGGACTAGTAAAGGGCATGAGCAGTTCTTC
CDR3: CASSATGTSKGHEQFF

J: TRBJ2-5
V: TRBV20-1
D: -
size: -
DNA: TGCAGTGCTAGAGTCCCAGGTTCAGGGCAAGAGACCCAGTACTTC
CDR3: CSARVPGSGQETQYF

J: TRBJ2-5
V: TRBV5-8
D: TRBD2
size: -
DNA: TGTGCCAGCAGCCCAGGGAGGGTTGGAGAGACCCAGTACTTC
CDR3: CASSPGRVGETQYF

J: TRBJ2-7
V: TRBV12-3/TRBV12-4
D: -
size: many
DNA: TGCGCCAGCAGCTTGAGGTCCTACGAGCAGTACTTC
CDR3: CASSLRSYEQYF

J: TRBJ2-1
V: TRBV5-1
D: TRBD2
size: -
DNA: TGCGCCAGCAGCCCGGGGCGGTCCAGCGGGAGGGCCGTCAATGAGCAGTTCTTC
CDR3: CASSPGRSSGRAVNEQFF

J: TRBJ1-5
V: TRBV28
D: -
size: -
DNA: TGTGCCAGCAGTTTCCGGACAGTGTCAAGCAATCAGCCCCAGCATTTT
CDR3: CASSFRTVSSNQPQHF

J: TRBJ2-1
V: TRBV4-1
D: -
size: -
DNA: TGCGCCAGCAGCCCCTTTGAGGCCTACAATGAGCAGTTCTTC
CDR3: CASSPFEAYNEQFF

J: TRBJ2-1
V: TRBV12-3/TRBV12-4
D: -
size: many
DNA: TGTGCCAGCAGTTTCACGACAGGTACCTACAATGAGCAGTTCTTC
CDR3: CASSFTTGTYNEQFF

J: TRBJ2-1
V: TRBV7-3
D: TRBD2
size: -
DNA: TGTGCCAGCAGCTTAGGGGGGACTAGACGGAACAATGAGCAGTTCTTC
CDR3: CASSLGGTRRNNEQFF

J: TRBJ2-5
V: TRBV7-3
D: TRBD2
size: -
DNA: TGTGCCAGCAGTTCATGGGGGGGAGTGGGTGAGACCCAGTACTTC
CDR3: CASSSWGGVGETQYF

J: TRBJ2-3
V: TRBV12-3/TRBV12-4
D: -
size: -
DNA: TGTGCCAGCAGCCTCGGGACTGCCCATGCAGATACGCAGTATTTT
CDR3: CASSLGTAHADTQYF

J: TRBJ2-7
V: TRBV5-1
D: TRBD2
size: few
DNA: TGCGCCAGCCAGAGGGGTAGCGGGACCTACGAGCAGTACTTC
CDR3: CASQRGSGTYEQYF

J: TRBJ2-7
V: TRBV4-1
D: -
size: -
DNA: TGCGCCAGCAGCCCAATATTACGACAGGATCGGGCATACGAGCAGTACTTC
CDR3: CASSPILRQDRAYEQYF

J: TRBJ2-5
V: TRBV3-1
D: -
size: -
DNA: TGTGCCAGCAGCCACATCCCGGTCCAAGAGACCCAGTACTTC
CDR3: CASSHIPVQETQYF

J: TRBJ2-3
V: TRBV20-1
D: TRBD2
size: -
DNA: TGCAGTGCCAGCAGACTAGCGGGAGTGACAGATACGCAGTATTTT
CDR3: CSASRLAGVTDTQYF

J: TRBJ1-2
V: TRBV5-1
D: -
size: few
DNA: TGCGCCAGCAGCTTGGACAATCCGCCTGGCTATGGCTACACCTTC
CDR3: CASSLDNPPGYGYTF

J: TRBJ1-1
V: TRBV12-3/TRBV12-4
D: -
size: -
DNA: TGTGCCAGCAGTTCGCAGTTGAGCACTGAAGCTTTCTTT
CDR3: CASSSQLSTEAFF

J: TRBJ2-5
V: TRBV7-9
D: -
size: few
DNA: TGTGCCAGCAGCCTCCAGGGGATTTCGGAGACCCAGTACTTC
CDR3: CASSLQGISETQYF

J: TRBJ2-1
V: TRBV4-1
D: -
size: few
DNA: TGCGCCAGCAGCCAAACGGCGGGGTACAATGAGCAGTTCTTC
CDR3: CASSQTAGYNEQFF

J: TRBJ2-7
V: TRBV7-9
D: TRBD1
size: -
DNA: TGTGCCAGCAGTTTCGACAGGGCGAGCTCCTACGAGCAGTACTTC
CDR3: CASSFDRASSYEQYF

J: TRBJ2-7
V: TRBV12-3/TRBV12-4
D: TRBD1
size: few
DNA: TGTGCCAGCAGCCCAAGACAGGGAATCCACGAGCAGTACTTC
CDR3: CASSPRQGIHEQYF

J: TRBJ2-1
V: TRBV20-1
D: TRBD1
size: -
DNA: TGCAGTGCTCCATGGGACAGATCCAATGAGCAGTTCTTC
CDR3: CSAPWDRSNEQFF

J: TRBJ1-4
V: TRBV15
D: -
size: few
DNA: TGTGCCACCAGCAGACCCCGACAGCCAACTAATGAAAAACTGTTTTTT
CDR3: CATSRPRQPTNEKLFF